The 18 T cell receptor beta chains below come from one sample, sequenced in a study of CD8 T cells in ankylosing spondylitis. Whole-study results and caveats: A TCR beta motif made of fewer than ten highly homologous variants seemed typical of ankylosing spondylitis blood.

From the 5' RACE reads, TCRdb called clonotypes with MiXCR, one entry per CDR3 protein. In the table there are around 540,000 distinct CDR3 sequences, more than 9.5% of which are singletons. Which antigens these TCRs recognize remains unknown. The sequencing input was blood, either unsorted or a sorted T cell fraction (not recorded which). The receptors come from a male donor with ankylosing spondylitis.

In DNA, the CDR3 is TGCAGTGCTAGACGGACTAGCGGGAGGGCCTCCTACAATGAGCAGTTCTTC. As protein: CSARRTSGRASYNEQFF. The chain is built from TRBV20-1 and TRBJ2-1; 15 bases match TRBD2. The length of the CDR3 is 17 residues. J gave up 0 bases and V 2 bases, and 2 bases lay outside the gene matches. The germline CDR1 and CDR2 sequences are DFQATT and SNEGSKA (reference sequence).

Only a few counts were recorded for this clonotype. This chain uses TRBV29-1 with TRBJ1-1, with D possibly being TRBD1 (5 bases). The V gene's germline CDR1 is SQVTM and CDR2 ANQGSEA. V gave up 7 bases and J gave up 1 base, with 10 bases separating them. The CDR3 spans 12 residues. The CDR3 is CSGKRGNTEAFF. The CDR3 region has the DNA TGCAGCGGAAAAAGGGGGAACACTGAAGCTTTCTTT.

The table lists this clonotype with a few counts. The gene calls are TRBV9 and TRBJ1-4; the D is unclear. Trimming stripped 4 bases from V and 4 bases from J, with 11 bases between. The CDR3 has 14 amino acids. Germline V gene data show CDR1 as SGDLS and CDR2 as YYNGEE. The CDR3 sequence: CASSLTSRNEKLFF. The CDR3 nucleotides are TGTGCCAGCAGCCTCACGTCCCGTAATGAAAAACTGTTTTTT.

V is TRBV5-1 and J is TRBJ2-2; D is possibly TRBD1 (6 bases). V lost 0 bases, J lost 6 bases, and 18 bases lay in between. The CDR3 spans 17 residues. Per the germline V gene, CDR1 is SGHRS and CDR2 is YFSETQ. The CDR3 nucleotides are TGCGCCAGCAGCTTGGCCGTTGTCTCAGGGGTCCCCGGGGAGCTGTTTTTT. This translates into CASSLAVVSGVPGELFF.

This chain uses TRBV10-1 with TRBJ1-3; weak D call: TRBD1 (5 bases). The CDR3 length is 16 residues. V shed 0 bases and J shed 0 bases, with 9 bases lying between them. The germline V gene has CDR1 WNHNN and CDR2 SYGVQD (reference sequence). CDR3 DNA sequence: TGCGCCAGCAGTGAGTCGATGGGGCCCTCTGGAAACACCATATATTTT. Translation: CASSESMGPSGNTIYF.

This clonotype was detected ten times or more. The rearrangement joins TRBV12-3 or TRBV12-4 to TRBJ2-7, with TRBD1 identical over 8 bases. This CDR3 is 14 amino acids long. V lost 4 bases, J lost 6 bases, and 8 bases stayed unmatched. CDR3 in amino acids: CASSSNQGAGEQYV. CDR3 coding DNA: TGTGCCAGCAGTTCTAACCAGGGGGCCGGCGAGCAGTACGTC.

This clonotype was picked up a small number of times. This sequence joins TRBV3-1 and TRBJ2-3, with TRBD2 as a possible D gene (6 bases). Looked up from germline, CDR1 is LGHDT and CDR2 is YNNKEL (reference sequence). The V and J ends lost 1 base and 3 bases respectively, with 11 bases between them. The CDR3 length is 15 residues. The CDR3 DNA is TGTGCCAGCAGCCAAGGAATCGGAGGGACAGATACGCAGTATTTT. Amino acid sequence: CASSQGIGGTDTQYF.

V and J are TRBV20-1 and TRBJ1-5; 8 bases map to TRBD1. V shed 3 bases and J 5 bases; nucleotides not matched to a gene: 6. The CDR3 is made up of 14 amino acids. The germline V gene has CDR1 DFQATT and CDR2 SNEGSKA (reference sequence). The DNA of the CDR3 is TGCAGTGCTAGTGAGCCAGGGGGCCATCAGCCCCAGCATTTT. Its translation: CSASEPGGHQPQHF.

The CDR3 DNA is TGTGCCACCAGTGAGGCGACAGGGGGGAACACCGGGGAGCTGTTTTTT. It is translated as CATSEATGGNTGELFF. This chain connects TRBV24-1 to TRBJ2-2, with 9 bases that match TRBD1. Trimming removed 4 bases from V and 1 base from J; junction bases left unmatched: 3. Germline values: CDR1 KGHDR, CDR2 SFDVKD. The CDR3 is 16 amino acids.

The chain recombines TRBV7-2 with TRBJ2-3; 12 bases line up with TRBD2. The CDR3 has 16 residues. V was pared by 5 bases and J by 1 base, with 4 bases of the junction left unmatched. Per germline, CDR1 SGHTA and CDR2 FQGNSA. The CDR3 loop is CASSQRLAGGTDTQYF. CDR3 coding DNA: TGTGCCAGCAGCCAAAGACTAGCGGGAGGCACAGATACGCAGTATTTT.

This clonotype has just a few counts. The V gene is TRBV5-1, the J gene TRBJ2-7, with 11 nucleotides matching TRBD1. V lost 4 bases, J lost 3 bases, and 3 bases stayed unmatched. Germline CDR1 and CDR2: SGHRS and YFSETQ. This CDR3 comprises 14 residues. DNA of the CDR3: TGCGCCAGCAGCCGGACAGGGGGCCTCTACGAGCAGTACGTC. Its translation: CASSRTGGLYEQYV.

The rearrangement links TRBV11-2 to TRBJ2-5; weak D call: TRBD1 (5 bases). V lost 4 bases, J lost 3 bases, and 15 bases lay in between. There are 15 residues in the CDR3. Per the germline V gene, CDR1 is SGHAT and CDR2 is FQNNGV. The CDR3 coding sequence is TGTGCCAGCAGCTACCAAGGCAGGGTGGAAGAGACCCAGTACTTC. Its protein is CASSYQGRVEETQYF. The full variable domain, completed using reference TRBV11-2 and TRBJ2-5, is EAGVAQSPRYKIIEKRQSVAFWCNPISGHATLYWYQQILGQGPKLLIQFQNNGVVDDSQLPKDRFSAERLKGVDSTLKIQPAKLEDSAVYLCASSYQGRVEETQYFGPGTRLLVL.

V and J are TRBV7-9 and TRBJ1-2; a possible D gene is TRBD1 (5 bases). The V end lost 1 base, the J end lost 4 bases, and 13 bases lay between the germline ends. The CDR3 covers 15 residues. Germline lookup yields CDR1 SEHNR and CDR2 FQNEAQ (reference sequence). The CDR3: CASSLGMGQGYGYTF. The CDR3 coding sequence is TGTGCCAGCAGCTTAGGTATGGGGCAAGGCTATGGCTACACCTTC. Supplemented by reference TRBV7-9 and TRBJ1-2, the full variable domain reads DTGVSQNPRHKITKRGQNVTFRCDPISEHNRLYWYRQTLGQGPEFLTYFQNEAQLEKSRLLSDRFSAERPKGSFSTLEIQRTEQGDSAMYLCASSLGMGQGYGYTFGSGTRLTVV.

There are a few counts of this clonotype. V usage is TRBV20-1 and J usage is TRBJ1-1; D is unresolved. The CDR3 extends over 15 amino acids. Germline V lookup: CDR1 DFQATT, CDR2 SNEGSKA (reference sequence). V lost 0 bases, J lost 4 bases, and 15 bases lay in between. The DNA for the CDR3 is TGCAGTGCTAGAGAAGGCGGCAGCCGGGGCACTGAAGCTTTCTTT. Translating it yields CSAREGGSRGTEAFF.

This clonotype has a handful of counts. The chain recombines TRBV7-6 with TRBJ2-7; tentatively, D is TRBD1 (6 bases). Trimming shortened V by 1 base and J by 4 bases, and 20 bases separated the two germline ends. The CDR3 totals 17 residues. The germline CDR1 and CDR2 sequences are SGHVS and FNYEAQ. The CDR3 DNA reads TGTGCCAGCAGCTTAGTGGCCCCCGGGACAACGATATACGAGCAGTACTTC. Protein: CASSLVAPGTTIYEQYF.

This clonotype occurred a few times. The DNA of the CDR3 is TGTGCCAGCAGCCAAGATCGTTCCGGGAGTACGCAGTATTTT. It translates to CASSQDRSGSTQYF. The rearrangement links TRBV3-1 to TRBJ2-3; tentative D call: TRBD2 (6 bases). Per germline, CDR1 LGHDT and CDR2 YNNKEL (reference sequence). CDR3 length: 14 amino acids. Between the trimmed V and J ends, which lost 0 bases and 8 bases, there was a span of 12 bases.

This clonotype was counted only a few times. This chain uses TRBV13 with TRBJ1-1, with 9 positions matching TRBD1. The CDR3 is made up of 17 amino acids. In germline, CDR1 is PRHDT, CDR2 FYEKMQ (reference sequence). V lost 5 bases to trimming and J lost 0 bases; unmatched junction nucleotides: 10. The CDR3 DNA sequence: TGTGCCAGCAGCCTGGGGACAGGGTTCCACATGAACACTGAAGCTTTCTTT. Translated: CASSLGTGFHMNTEAFF. The full variable domain, rest sourced from reference TRBV13 and TRBJ1-1, is AAGVIQSPRHLIKEKRETATLKCYPIPRHDTVYWYQQGPGQDPQFLISFYEKMQSDKGSIPDRFSAQQFSDYHSELNMSSLELGDSALYFCASSLGTGFHMNTEAFFGQGTRLTVV.

This clonotype was recorded at least ten times. This chain joins TRBV20-1 and TRBJ1-5; no definite D call. With 4 bases removed from V and 6 bases from J, the gap between germline ends came to 19 bases. Germline CDR1 is DFQATT and CDR2 is SNEGSKA (reference sequence). This CDR3 is 15 amino acids long. The CDR3 nucleotides are TGCAGTGCTACCCGCGGAGGGCGCGGGAGTCAGCCCCAGCATTTT. It codes for CSATRGGRGSQPQHF.